One and the same sample provided the 6 T cell receptor beta chains below, sequenced in a study of CD8 T cells in ankylosing spondylitis. No cognate antigen is known for these TCRs. Study-wide results and caveats: Among TCR beta sequences, a motif of several highly homologous variants appeared characteristic of ankylosing spondylitis blood.

TCRdb passed the 5' RACE reads through MiXCR, listing each CDR3 protein once. The table lists some 840,000 distinct CDR3 sequences, 10% to 15% of them singletons. The sample taken for sequencing was blood, either unsorted or a sorted T cell fraction (not recorded which). The source is a male donor with ankylosing spondylitis.

CDR3 DNA: TGCGCCAGCAGCCAGGCTAACAGGGGAACTGAAGCTTTCTTT. Its translation: CASSQANRGTEAFF. The genes are TRBV4-1 and TRBJ1-1; TRBD1 aligns across 7 bases. Unmatched junction bases numbered 6, after V lost 3 bases and J lost 5 bases. Germline V CDR1 and CDR2: MGHRA, YSYEKL. The CDR3 is 14 amino acids.

This clonotype was recorded a few times. The gene calls are TRBV27 and TRBJ1-2; D not resolved. Trimming removed 0 bases from V and 4 bases from J, with 9 bases in between. Germline-derived CDR1 and CDR2 are MNHEY and SMNVEV (reference sequence). The CDR3 is 14 residues long. The CDR3 protein is CASSLSSGVYGYTF. The CDR3, as DNA: TGTGCCAGCAGTTTATCCTCAGGCGTCTATGGCTACACCTTC.

This clonotype was detected a few times. This chain links TRBV28 with TRBJ1-5, with 12 bases aligning to TRBD1. Germline lookup yields CDR1 MDHEN and CDR2 SYDVKM. Losses at the gene ends were 7 bases for V and 7 bases for J; bases not matched to a gene: 8. CDR3 length equals 15 residues. The CDR3 DNA is TGTGCCAGCACTTCCTGGGACAGGGGGCCGCAGCCCCAGCATTTT. Its translation is CASTSWDRGPQPQHF.

There are many counts of this clonotype. This sequence joins TRBV29-1 and TRBJ2-7, with 11 bases matching TRBD1. Trimming cost V 8 bases and J 6 bases; bases outside gene matches: 6. This CDR3 comprises 12 residues. The germline V gene has CDR1 SQVTM and CDR2 ANQGSEA. The CDR3, as DNA: TGCAGCTCAGGGACAGGGGGTGGCGAGCAGTACTTC. Translation: CSSGTGGGEQYF.

This clonotype was picked up many times. The chain is built from TRBV20-1 and TRBJ1-6; 7 nucleotides line up with TRBD1. The CDR3 has 13 amino acids. V gave up 2 bases and J gave up 13 bases; unmatched junction bases: 8. Germline V gives CDR1 DFQATT, CDR2 SNEGSKA (reference sequence). The CDR3 DNA is TGCAGTGCTAGAAAGACAGGGTCCGGGCCCCTCCACTTT. It specifies CSARKTGSGPLHF.

V is TRBV28 and J is TRBJ2-1; D possibly corresponds to TRBD2 (5 bases). This CDR3 region has 17 residues. Trimming stripped 6 bases from V and 0 bases from J, with 18 bases between. The germline V gene has CDR1 MDHEN and CDR2 SYDVKM. This chain's CDR3 is CASRGLNPFSSYNEQFF. CDR3 bases: TGTGCCAGCAGAGGACTTAACCCTTTTTCCTCCTACAATGAGCAGTTCTTC. The full variable domain, in which reference TRBV28 and TRBJ2-1 provide the parts outside the CDR3, is DVKVTQSSRYLVKRTGEKVFLECVQDMDHENMFWYRQDPGLGLRLIYFSYDVKMKEKGDIPEGYSVSREKKERFSLILESASTNQTSMYLCASRGLNPFSSYNEQFFGPGTRLTVL.